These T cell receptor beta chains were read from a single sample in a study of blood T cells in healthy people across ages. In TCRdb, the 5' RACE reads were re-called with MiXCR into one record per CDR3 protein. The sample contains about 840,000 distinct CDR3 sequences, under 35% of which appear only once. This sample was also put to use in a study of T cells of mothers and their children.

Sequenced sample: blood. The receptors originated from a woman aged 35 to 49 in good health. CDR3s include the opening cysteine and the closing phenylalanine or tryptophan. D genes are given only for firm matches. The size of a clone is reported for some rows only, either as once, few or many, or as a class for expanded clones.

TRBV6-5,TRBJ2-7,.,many,CASSYGAGVDEQYF,TGTGCCAGCAGTTACGGGGCAGGGGTCGACGAGCAGTACTTC
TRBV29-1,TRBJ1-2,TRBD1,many,CSVVTGGSYTF,TGCAGCGTTGTTACAGGGGGTAGCTACACCTTC
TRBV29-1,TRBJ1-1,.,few,CSVNTGWGTEAFF,TGCAGCGTTAACACAGGGTGGGGCACTGAAGCTTTCTTT
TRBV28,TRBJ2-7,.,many,CASSAAPPVYEQYF,TGTGCCAGCTCCGCGGCTCCTCCTGTTTACGAGCAGTACTTC
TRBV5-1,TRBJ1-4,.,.,CASSEDSTNEKLFF,TGCGCCAGCAGCGAGGACAGTACAAATGAAAAACTGTTTTTT
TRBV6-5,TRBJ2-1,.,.,CASSYVGGDPSSYNEQFF,TGTGCCAGCAGTTACGTCGGCGGGGACCCGAGCTCCTACAATGAGCAGTTCTTC
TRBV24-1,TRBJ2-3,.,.,CATSPGFTDTQYF,TGTGCCACCTCCCCAGGGTTCACAGATACGCAGTATTTT
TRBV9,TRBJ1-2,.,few,CASGATGNYGYTF,TGTGCCAGCGGCGCCACAGGGAACTATGGCTACACCTTC
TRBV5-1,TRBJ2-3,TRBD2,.,CASSVGLAMGTDTQYF,TGCGCCAGCAGCGTGGGACTAGCAATGGGCACAGATACGCAGTATTTT
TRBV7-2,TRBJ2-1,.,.,CASSPEGRGSVQFF,TGTGCCAGCAGCCCCGAAGGGAGAGGGAGTGTGCAGTTCTTC
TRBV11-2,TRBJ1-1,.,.,CASSLDPRGAFYTEAFF,TGTGCCAGCAGCTTAGATCCTAGGGGGGCCTTTTACACTGAAGCTTTCTTT
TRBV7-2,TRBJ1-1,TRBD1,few,CASRLGDRGRTEAFF,TGTGCCAGCAGACTGGGGGACAGGGGAAGGACTGAAGCTTTCTTT
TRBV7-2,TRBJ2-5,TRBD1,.,CASSSSRGLLVEQYF,TGTGCCAGCAGCTCGAGCAGGGGGCTACTGGTGGAGCAGTACTTC
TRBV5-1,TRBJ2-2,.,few,CASSLGHREPNTGELFF,TGCGCCAGCAGCTTGGGCCATAGAGAGCCTAACACCGGGGAGCTGTTTTTT
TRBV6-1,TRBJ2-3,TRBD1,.,CASREGQGADTQYF,TGTGCCAGCAGGGAGGGACAGGGGGCGGATACGCAGTATTTT
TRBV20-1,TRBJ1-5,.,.,CSAHTGAVVQPQHF,TGCAGTGCCCACACTGGGGCAGTTGTTCAGCCCCAGCATTTT
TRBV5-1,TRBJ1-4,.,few,CASSLGRGPTNEKLFF,TGCGCCAGCAGCTTGGGGCGGGGCCCAACTAATGAAAAACTGTTTTTT
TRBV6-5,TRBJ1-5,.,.,CASSPSTSNQPQHF,TGTGCCAGCAGCCCATCAACTAGCAATCAGCCCCAGCATTTT
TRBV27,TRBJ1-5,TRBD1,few,CASSLTGTYSNQPQHF,TGTGCCAGCAGTTTGACAGGGACGTATAGCAATCAGCCCCAGCATTTT
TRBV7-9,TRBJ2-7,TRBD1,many,CASRPAGTGSYEQYF,TGTGCCAGCAGACCCGCCGGGACAGGGTCCTACGAGCAGTACTTC
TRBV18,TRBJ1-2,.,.,CASSLNEDTNGYTF,TGTGCCAGCTCATTAAACGAAGACACGAATGGCTACACCTTC
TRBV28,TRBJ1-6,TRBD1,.,CASTDRGLGRPLHF,TGTGCCAGCACCGACAGGGGCCTGGGAAGGCCCCTCCACTTT
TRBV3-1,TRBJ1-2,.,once,CASSQIRGSLGYTF,TGTGCCAGCAGCCAAATAAGGGGTTCTCTCGGCTACACCTTC
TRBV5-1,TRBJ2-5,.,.,CASSLGGKGYQETQYF,TGCGCCAGCAGCTTGGGAGGGAAGGGGTACCAAGAGACCCAGTACTTC
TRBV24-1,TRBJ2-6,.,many,CATSDSGAGANVLTF,TGTGCCACCAGTGATTCCGGGGCTGGGGCCAACGTCCTGACTTTC
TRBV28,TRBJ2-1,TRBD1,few,CASSLGGTGGHNEQFF,TGTGCCAGCAGTTTAGGCGGGACAGGGGGCCACAATGAGCAGTTCTTC
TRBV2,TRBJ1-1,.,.,CASSGEGNTEAFF,TGTGCCAGCAGTGGAGAGGGAAACACTGAAGCTTTCTTT
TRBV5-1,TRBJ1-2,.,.,CASSLDRNSDNYGYTF,TGCGCCAGCAGCTTAGACAGGAACTCAGATAACTATGGCTACACCTTC
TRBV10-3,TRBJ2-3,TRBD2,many,CAISASGEASTSTDTQYF,TGTGCCATCAGTGCTAGCGGGGAGGCCAGTACTAGCACAGATACGCAGTATTTT
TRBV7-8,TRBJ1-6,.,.,CASTPARDSPLHF,TGTGCCAGCACCCCAGCCCGGGATTCACCCCTCCACTTT
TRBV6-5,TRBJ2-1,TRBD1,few,CATRADRGRNEQFF,TGTGCCACCCGCGCGGACAGGGGTCGCAATGAGCAGTTCTTC
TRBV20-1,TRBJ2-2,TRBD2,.,CSARDASGGPTGELFF,TGCAGTGCTAGAGATGCTAGCGGGGGACCCACCGGGGAGCTGTTTTTT
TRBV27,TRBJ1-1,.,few,CASSFNRKGTEAFF,TGTGCCAGCAGTTTTAACAGGAAGGGCACTGAAGCTTTCTTT
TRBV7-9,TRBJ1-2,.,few,CASSLPWEVYGYTF,TGTGCCAGCAGCTTACCCTGGGAGGTATATGGCTACACCTTC
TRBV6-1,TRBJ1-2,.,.,CASSEQGFYGYTF,TGTGCCAGCAGTGAACAGGGATTCTATGGCTACACCTTC
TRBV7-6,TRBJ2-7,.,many,CASSLAQSSYEQYF,TGTGCCAGCAGCTTAGCCCAGAGCTCCTACGAGCAGTACTTC
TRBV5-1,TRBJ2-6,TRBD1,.,CASSTGTGLPSGANVLTF,TGCGCCAGCAGCACCGGGACAGGGTTACCCTCTGGGGCCAACGTCCTGACTTTC
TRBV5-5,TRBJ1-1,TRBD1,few,CASSPGQGSGTEAFF,TGTGCCAGCAGCCCCGGACAGGGTTCCGGCACTGAAGCTTTCTTT
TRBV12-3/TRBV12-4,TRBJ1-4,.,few,CASRRASGEKLFF,TGTGCCAGCAGGAGAGCCTCTGGAGAAAAACTGTTTTTT
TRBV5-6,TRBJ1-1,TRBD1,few,CASSLVTRFPSGGTEAFF,TGTGCCAGCAGCTTGGTTACCAGGTTCCCATCAGGGGGGACTGAAGCTTTCTTT
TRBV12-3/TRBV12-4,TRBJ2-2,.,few,CASTSLSGVNTGELFF,TGTGCCAGCACCTCTTTATCAGGGGTGAACACCGGGGAGCTGTTTTTT
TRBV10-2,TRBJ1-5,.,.,CASVGGVNQPQHF,TGCGCCAGCGTAGGGGGGGTCAATCAGCCCCAGCATTTT
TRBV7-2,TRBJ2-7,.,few,CASSQSVRGYEQYF,TGTGCCAGCAGCCAAAGCGTCAGGGGCTACGAGCAGTACTTC
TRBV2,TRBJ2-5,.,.,CASKGDPETQYF,TGTGCCAGCAAGGGAGATCCGGAGACCCAGTACTTC
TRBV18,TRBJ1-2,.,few,CASSPRQRNRVEDYGYTF,TGTGCCAGCTCACCACGCCAAAGGAATAGGGTAGAAGACTATGGCTACACCTTC
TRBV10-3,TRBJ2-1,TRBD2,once,CAISQTSVGEQFF,TGTGCCATCAGCCAGACTAGCGTCGGGGAGCAGTTCTTC
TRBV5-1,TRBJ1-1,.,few,CASRPREISKNTEAFF,TGCGCCAGCAGGCCCCGGGAGATCTCTAAGAACACTGAAGCTTTCTTT
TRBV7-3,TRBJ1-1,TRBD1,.,CASSLGTAENTGAFF,TGTGCCAGCAGCTTAGGGACAGCTGAGAACACTGGAGCTTTCTTT
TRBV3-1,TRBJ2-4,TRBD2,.,CASSQVTGGAKNIQYF,TGTGCCAGCAGCCAAGTTACGGGGGGGGCCAAAAACATTCAGTACTTC
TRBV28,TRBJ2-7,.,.,CASSPPGGRYNEQYF,TGTGCCAGCAGTCCCCCCGGGGGCAGGTACAATGAGCAGTACTTC